This is a list of T cell receptor beta chains from one sample in a study of cytomegalovirus exposure and HLA in healthy donors. Here immunoSEQ multiplex PCR was the method, and the copy in TCRdb shows in-frame clones only, minus some. Seen here are 300,000 to 350,000 clones, 88% observed once, and the top ten hold around 0.96%. Sequenced material: PBMCs. These receptors were collected from a man aged 30-40 years in good health and CMV-seronegative. CDR3s include the opening cysteine and the closing phenylalanine or tryptophan. The order of the fields is V gene, clone size, D gene, J gene, CDR3 DNA, CDR3 protein. D genes are given only for firm matches. Some rows have no size entry. The others give once, few or many, or a class for an expanded clone.

>TRBV6-1|NA|NA|TRBJ1-2
TGTGCCAGCAGTTACGAGGCGGTTCGGGCCTTC
CASSYEAVRAF
>TRBV6-5|NA|TRBD1|TRBJ2-7
TGTGCCAGCAGATCCAGGGGGCGCCTCTCCTACGAGCAGTACTTC
CASRSRGRLSYEQYF
>TRBV7-6|NA|TRBD1|TRBJ1-6
TGTGCCAGCAGCTTAGTAGGGGGCTCTTCACCCCTCCACTTT
CASSLVGGSSPLHF
>TRBV18|few|TRBD1|TRBJ1-1
TGTGCCAGCTCACTCGGACAGGGCACTGAAGCTTTCTTT
CASSLGQGTEAFF
>TRBV5-1|NA|NA|TRBJ2-7
TGCGCCAGCAGCATTGGACATATGGGCAACTACGAGCAGTACTTC
CASSIGHMGNYEQYF
>TRBV5-4|NA|TRBD2|TRBJ2-5
TGTGCCAGCAGCCTTCGACTAGCGGTCCAAGAGACCCAGTACTTC
CASSLRLAVQETQYF
>TRBV9|NA|TRBD1|TRBJ1-4
TGTGCCAGCAGCGTAGCTCTCCCAGACAGGGCGAATGAAAAACTGTTTTTT
CASSVALPDRANEKLFF
>TRBV2|once|NA|TRBJ1-1
TGTGCCAGCATTCTGAACCTACAGGTACCGAGCACTGAAGCTTTCTTT
CASILNLQVPSTEAFF
>TRBV6-6|NA|NA|TRBJ1-1
TGTGCCAGCACGGAACAACTAAACACTGAAGCTTTCTTT
CASTEQLNTEAFF
>TRBV18|NA|NA|TRBJ1-2
TGTGCCAGCTCACCACAAGGGGATTCCTATGGCTACACCTTC
CASSPQGDSYGYTF
>TRBV19|NA|NA|TRBJ1-5
TGTGCCAGTAGTAATCTCCGAGGGGGGGCATCTAATCAGCCCCAGCATTTT
CASSNLRGGASNQPQHF
>TRBV2|NA|TRBD1|TRBJ1-5
TGTGCCAGCAGTCCGGACAGGGGGAACAATCAGCCCCAGCATTTT
CASSPDRGNNQPQHF
>TRBV6-5|NA|NA|TRBJ2-7
TGTGCCAGCAGGGAGGCAGGGGCGAGCTACGAGCAGTACTTC
CASREAGASYEQYF
>TRBV6-5|NA|TRBD1|TRBJ1-1
TGTGCCAGCAGTCGGGACAGGGCCGACACTGAAGCTTTCTTT
CASSRDRADTEAFF
>TRBV6-5|NA|TRBD1|TRBJ1-2
TGTGCCAGCACCCCAGGGGGTTATGGCTACACCTTC
CASTPGGYGYTF
>TRBV4-1|NA|TRBD1|TRBJ1-1
TGCGCCAGCAGCCAAGATAGGGACAGGGTAACTGAAGCTTTCTTT
CASSQDRDRVTEAFF
>TRBV4-1|NA|TRBD1|TRBJ2-1
TGCGCCAGCCGTGGGGACAGGGTTATAAATGAGCAGTTCTTC
CASRGDRVINEQFF
>TRBV27|NA|TRBD1|TRBJ2-7
TGTGCCAGCAGTCTAACCGGGACAGGTGACGAGCAGTACTTC
CASSLTGTGDEQYF
>TRBV2|NA|TRBD1|TRBJ1-2
TGTGCCAGCAGTGAACTTTCAAGGGGGCTTGGTGGCTACACCTTC
CASSELSRGLGGYTF
>TRBV27|NA|NA|TRBJ2-1
TGTGCCAGCAGTTTACGCAGGGTGGGTAGCAATGAGCAGTTCTTC
CASSLRRVGSNEQFF
>TRBV7-6|few|NA|TRBJ2-7
TGTGCCAGCAGCTACGGACAGTACTACGAGCAGTACTTC
CASSYGQYYEQYF
>TRBV7-9|NA|TRBD2|TRBJ2-5
TGTGCCAGCAGCCCCAGGACTAGCGGGGTCCAAGAGACCCAGTACTTC
CASSPRTSGVQETQYF
>TRBV5-1|NA|NA|TRBJ2-5
TGCGCCAGCAGCTTGGCGGTGACAGGCCAAGAGACCCAGTACTTC
CASSLAVTGQETQYF
>TRBV7-9|NA|TRBD1|TRBJ1-2
TGTGCCAGCAGCTTCGCGGACAGGGTGGGTACCAACTATGGCTACACCTTC
CASSFADRVGTNYGYTF
>TRBV7-9|NA|NA|TRBJ1-1
TGTGCCAGCAGCTTACTAGTTGACAGTCAGAACACTGAAGCTTTCTTT
CASSLLVDSQNTEAFF
>TRBV27|NA|NA|TRBJ1-2
TGTGCCAGCAGTTTAGGAGGGGTGGGCTACACCTTC
CASSLGGVGYTF
>TRBV5-6|once|TRBD1|TRBJ1-5
TGTGCCAGCAGCCTCTCACCGACAGGGCGCGGTCAGCCCCAGCATTTT
CASSLSPTGRGQPQHF
>TRBV5-1|NA|TRBD1|TRBJ2-7
TGCGCCAGCAGCCCAGCCCGGACAGGGAATCCCGCAGGTGAGCAGTACTTC
CASSPARTGNPAGEQYF